Below are 19 T cell receptor beta chains sequenced from a single sample in a study of sequential checkpoint blockade in melanoma. Treatment here: randomized to nivolumab then ipilimumab (arm A) or the reverse (arm B). Using immunoSEQ multiplex PCR, the repertoire was profiled, and TCRdb retains in-frame clones only, with some absent. Of about 1,400 clones in the sample, about 60% were seen once. The sample here was CD8+ T cells sorted from blood (inferred from file names), taken from a patient given nivolumab and ipilimumab in sequence. These TCRs come from a human patient with melanoma. Some clones in this sample may be carry-over from other donors' samples.

The chain links TRBV7-7 to TRBJ2-3; TRBD2 might be the D (5 bases). Trimming took off 5 bases at V and 3 bases at J, with 9 bases between the two ends. The germline CDR1 and CDR2 sequences are SSHAT and FNYEAQ (reference sequence). The CDR3 sequence is 13 residues long. The CDR3 sequence is CASSPGLTDTQYF. The CDR3 DNA sequence: TGTGCCAGCAGCCCGGGATTGACAGATACGCAGTATTTT. The variable domain in full, completed from reference TRBV7-7 and TRBJ2-3, reads GAGVSQSPRYKVTKRGQDVTLRCDPISSHATLYWYQQALGQGPEFLTYFNYEAQPDKSGLPSDRFSAERPEGSISTLTIQRTEQRDSAMYRCASSPGLTDTQYFGPGTRLTVL.

This clone appeared a few times. This chain links TRBV6-5 with TRBJ2-1; TRBD2 agrees at 8 bases. V shed 5 bases, J shed 2 bases, and the junction held 2 bases outside the gene matches. Per germline, CDR1 MNHEY and CDR2 SVGAGI. The CDR3 has 14 amino acids. CDR3 in amino acids: CASSPGLAYNEQFF. CDR3 bases: TGTGCCAGCAGTCCGGGACTAGCCTACAATGAGCAGTTCTTC.

This clone is judged large. This chain links TRBV14 with TRBJ1-2; D unclear. Germline CDR1 and CDR2: SGHDN and FVKESK. Trimming took 4 bases from V and 4 from J, leaving 10 bases between them. The CDR3 is made up of 13 amino acids. CDR3 region: CASSRPGGYGYTF. DNA of the CDR3: TGTGCCAGCAGCCGACCGGGAGGCTATGGCTACACCTTC.

The rearrangement links TRBV7-3 to TRBJ2-6, with no clear D. V lost 5 bases, J lost 5 bases, and 22 bases lay in between. Germline assignment: CDR1 SGHTA and CDR2 FQGTGA. The CDR3 is 18 amino acids. The CDR3 is CASSLTQRLQSRANVLTF. CDR3 DNA: TGTGCCAGCAGCCTCACCCAACGCTTACAAAGTCGGGCCAACGTCCTGACTTTC.

This clone is large (0.1 to 1%). This chain links TRBV5-8 with TRBJ1-1; maybe TRBD1 (5 bases). The germline gives CDR1 SGHTS, CDR2 YDEGEE. CDR3 size: 14 residues. The V and J ends lost 2 bases and 5 bases respectively, with 13 bases between them. Here the CDR3 reads CASSFGAGWTEAFF. CDR3 DNA sequence: TGTGCCAGCAGCTTTGGGGCAGGGTGGACTGAAGCTTTCTTT.

The chain combines TRBV4-1 with TRBJ1-6; perhaps TRBD1 as D (5 bases). The CDR3 contains 16 residues. V lost 3 bases, J lost 3 bases, and 12 bases lay in between. Germline V gene sequence: CDR1 MGHRA, CDR2 YSYEKL. The CDR3 bases are TGCGCCAGCAGCCAGGGCGGGGGAGGCTATAATTCACCCCTCCACTTT. This codes for CASSQGGGGYNSPLHF.

The CDR3 coding sequence is TGTGCCAGTAGTCAGGGAACACGGCCCCAGCATTTT. The encoded protein is CASSQGTRPQHF. The V and J genes are TRBV19 and TRBJ1-5; possibly TRBD1 for D (5 bases). Germline assignment: CDR1 LNHDA and CDR2 SQIVND (reference sequence). CDR3 length: 12 residues. V dropped 5 bases and J dropped 9 bases, with 11 bases sitting between them.

The chain joins TRBV9 to TRBJ2-2; 11 bases line up with TRBD2. J gave up 6 bases and V 5 bases, and 12 bases lay outside the gene matches. CDR3 size: 17 residues. Germline V gives CDR1 SGDLS, CDR2 YYNGEE. DNA for the CDR3: TGTGCCAGCAGTCACAATAGCGGGGGGGCCGGTCCCGGGGAGCTGTTTTTT. Translated: CASSHNSGGAGPGELFF.

The chain links TRBV7-9 to TRBJ2-5, with a tentative D call TRBD2 (5 bases). The germline V and J ends were trimmed by 5 bases and 3 bases, with 13 bases remaining between them. Germline V gives CDR1 SEHNR, CDR2 FQNEAQ (reference sequence). The CDR3 consists of 14 residues. The CDR3 DNA reads as TGTGCCAGCAGCCCCCGGACTCCTGAAGAGACCCAGTACTTC. This encodes CASSPRTPEETQYF.

The chain has TRBV28 and TRBJ2-7; D is uncertain. The V and J ends lost 7 bases and 5 bases respectively, with 15 bases between them. The CDR3 sequence is 13 residues long. CDR1 and CDR2 from the germline V gene are MDHEN and SYDVKM. This CDR3 is CASNNLLNHEQYF. CDR3 coding DNA: TGTGCCAGCAATAATTTACTAAACCACGAGCAGTACTTC.

The gene calls are TRBV7-9 and TRBJ2-7; possible D gene TRBD1, 5 bases. Germline values: CDR1 SEHNR, CDR2 FQNEAQ (reference sequence). The length of the CDR3 is 13 residues. Trimming took off 5 bases at V and 7 bases at J, with 15 bases between the two ends. CDR3 region: CASSLIGDAEQYF. CDR3 sequence (DNA): TGTGCCAGCAGCCTGATAGGGGATGCGGAGCAGTACTTC.

This clone is termed hyperexpanded. The rearrangement joins TRBV7-9 to TRBJ2-1, with TRBD2 identical over 11 bases. The CDR3 sequence is 17 residues long. The V and J ends lost 5 bases and 2 bases, in that order; junction bases with no gene match: 8. Per the germline V gene, CDR1 is SEHNR and CDR2 is FQNEAQ (reference sequence). The CDR3 sequence: CASSPRRLAGTYNEQFF. The CDR3 nucleotides read TGTGCCAGCAGCCCCAGGAGACTAGCGGGGACCTACAATGAGCAGTTCTTC.

This clone has a single count. The chain carries TRBV5-1 and TRBJ2-1; 15 bases agree with TRBD2. The CDR3 length is 19 residues. Germline values: CDR1 SGHRS, CDR2 YFSETQ. Germline trimming cut 4 bases from V and 0 bases from J; bases unmatched to any gene: 8. The CDR3 spells CASSVSGTSGRSSYNEQFF. The CDR3 coding sequence is TGCGCCAGCAGCGTCTCCGGGACTAGCGGGAGGAGCTCCTACAATGAGCAGTTCTTC.

This clone counts as large (0.1 to 1%). The V and J genes are TRBV7-9 and TRBJ2-7; 9 bases map to TRBD1. V lost 3 bases, J lost 4 bases, and 1 base stayed unmatched. The V gene's germline CDR1 is SEHNR and CDR2 FQNEAQ (reference sequence). This CDR3 is built from 13 residues. The CDR3 region is CASSLTGGYEQYF. CDR3 bases: TGTGCCAGCAGCTTGACAGGGGGGTACGAGCAGTACTTC.

The chain carries TRBV10-3 and TRBJ2-5; a weak D match, TRBD1 (5 bases). This CDR3 contains 15 residues. The germline V gene has CDR1 ENHRY and CDR2 SYGVKD. Between the trimmed V and J ends, which lost 0 bases and 1 base, there was a span of 9 bases. For the CDR3, the DNA is TGTGCCATCAGTGAGTCGATTGGGGCCCAAGAGACCCAGTACTTC. This encodes CAISESIGAQETQYF.

This clone was recorded only once. The chain has TRBV27 and TRBJ1-5; 7 bases are a match to TRBD1. The V segment lost 4 bases and the J segment 7 bases; nucleotides outside the gene matches: 4. Germline V gives CDR1 MNHEY, CDR2 SMNVEV (reference sequence). CDR3 length equals 13 residues. The CDR3: CASSSQGEQPQHF. The CDR3 DNA reads as TGTGCCAGCAGTTCCCAGGGGGAGCAGCCCCAGCATTTT.

This clone is hyperexpanded by share. Different DNA sequences within this sample yield the same CDR3. The chain couples TRBV7-9 to TRBJ1-1; D possibly corresponds to TRBD1 (5 bases). The CDR3 has 13 residues. Germline-derived CDR1 and CDR2 are SEHNR and FQNEAQ (reference sequence). Deletions cut 5 bases from V and 7 bases from J, with 14 bases between. The CDR3 sequence: CASSRPTQGEAFF. In DNA, the CDR3 is TGTGCCAGCAGCCGCCCTACGCAGGGTGAAGCTTTCTTT. Full variable domain (rest looked up from reference TRBV7-9 and TRBJ1-1): DTGVSQNPRHKITKRGQNVTFRCDPISEHNRLYWYRQTLGQGPEFLTYFQNEAQLEKSRLLSDRFSAERPKGSFSTLEIQRTEQGDSAMYLCASSRPTQGEAFFGQGTRLTVV.

The DNA for the CDR3 is TGTGCCTGGAGTGTCGGGGGGTTCGATGAGCAGTTCTTC. It encodes CAWSVGGFDEQFF. V and J are TRBV30 and TRBJ2-1; TRBD2 agrees at 7 bases. The germline V gene has CDR1 GTSNPN and CDR2 SVGIG (reference sequence). Germline trimming cut 0 bases from V and 8 bases from J; bases unmatched to any gene: 4. The CDR3 is made up of 13 amino acids. The full variable domain, its missing parts supplied by reference TRBV30 and TRBJ2-1, is SQTIHQWPATLVQPVGSPLSLECTVEGTSNPNLYWYRQAAGRGLQLLFYSVGIGQISSEVPQNLSASRPQDRQFILSSKKLLLSDSGFYLCAWSVGGFDEQFFGPGTRLTVL.

This chain joins TRBV5-4 and TRBJ2-1, with 15 positions matching TRBD2. The V gene's germline CDR1 is SGHNT and CDR2 YYREEE (reference sequence). The CDR3 loop spans 15 amino acids. Unmatched junction bases numbered 1, after V lost 3 bases and J lost 6 bases. The CDR3 loop is CASSWGLAGGNEQFF. For the CDR3, the DNA is TGTGCCAGCAGCTGGGGACTAGCGGGGGGCAATGAGCAGTTCTTC.